These 8 T cell receptor beta chains share one sample of origin, sequenced in a study of T cell repertoires in cytomegalovirus infection. Via MiXCR, TCRdb re-called the reads, giving one row per CDR3 protein. Of approximately 500,000 distinct CDR3 sequences listed, over 9% were seen once; the top ten hold approximately 10%. Specimen: PBMCs. Receptors were obtained from a human donor in good health (CMV status not recorded). Some clones in this sample may be carry-over from other donors' samples.

This clonotype was counted at least ten times. V usage is TRBV12-3 or TRBV12-4 and J usage is TRBJ1-3; D gene ambiguous. V lost 6 bases and J lost 0, with 15 bases in between. The CDR3 extends over 16 amino acids. The CDR3, as DNA: TGTGCCAGCAGCCGCGGTTCGGTCCTCTCTGGAAACACCATATATTTT. Residues: CASSRGSVLSGNTIYF.

This clonotype was seen repeatedly, ten times or more. This chain uses TRBV7-8 with TRBJ2-5; 7 nucleotides match TRBD1. Germline trimming cut 4 bases from V and 2 bases from J; bases unmatched to any gene: 1. The germline V gene encodes CDR1 SGHVS and CDR2 FQNEAQ. CDR3 length: 13 residues. The CDR3 protein is CASSSGQQETQYF. The CDR3 DNA follows: TGTGCCAGCAGCTCGGGACAGCAAGAGACCCAGTACTTC.

This clonotype was picked up a small number of times. This chain links TRBV5-6 with TRBJ2-2, with 13 positions matching TRBD2. J lost 1 base, V lost 4 bases, and 4 bases had no gene match. CDR1 is SGHDT, CDR2 YYEEEE, per germline. The CDR3 covers 17 residues. In DNA form, the CDR3 reads TGTGCCAGCAGCGTGGGACTAGCGGGACTGAACACCGGGGAGCTGTTTTTT. Translated: CASSVGLAGLNTGELFF.

This chain connects TRBV18 to TRBJ2-1, with 14 bases fitting TRBD2. Germline V gives CDR1 KGHSH, CDR2 LQKENI. CDR3 size: 19 residues. The trim removed 1 base at V and 8 bases at J, leaving 13 bases unmatched. The CDR3 nucleotides read TGTGCCAGCTCACCACTTACCTTTATCGGACTAGCGGGAGGTGATGAGCAGTTCTTC. This codes for CASSPLTFIGLAGGDEQFF.

The chain is built from TRBV29-1 and TRBJ2-2; D uncertain. Germline CDR1 SQVTM, CDR2 ANQGSEA. V was shortened by 6 bases and J by 6 bases, with 8 bases between the two germline ends. This CDR3 has 11 residues. CDR3 nucleotide sequence: TGCAGCGTGCTTCTCTCCGGGGAGCTGTTTTTT. It encodes CSVLLSGELFF.

This clonotype was recorded at least ten times. The gene calls are TRBV3-1 and TRBJ1-1; D is possibly TRBD1 (5 bases). This CDR3 spans 12 amino acids. Per the germline V gene, CDR1 is LGHDT and CDR2 is YNNKEL (reference sequence). The V end was cut by 1 base, the J end by 5 bases, with 5 bases between. Written as DNA, the CDR3 is TGTGCCAGCAGCCAAGGGGGGACTGAAGCTTTCTTT. Protein: CASSQGGTEAFF.

The chain has TRBV12-3 or TRBV12-4 and TRBJ1-4, with D unclear. The ends were cut back, 6 bases at V and 6 bases at J, with 14 bases in the middle. This CDR3 region has 14 residues. The CDR3 DNA follows: TGTGCCAGCAGGACTGGAGGAGGTGATGAAAAACTGTTTTTT. Translating it yields CASRTGGGDEKLFF.

In its sample, this clonotype was seen a few times. The chain recombines TRBV9 with TRBJ2-7; 7 bases are shared with TRBD1. Trimming at V came to 4 bases and at J to 0 bases, leaving 10 bases not matched to a gene. Germline CDR1 SGDLS, CDR2 YYNGEE. The CDR3 loop spans 16 amino acids. CDR3 sequence reads: CASSFLLRDSSYEQYF. CDR3 bases: TGTGCCAGCAGCTTTCTCCTCCGGGACAGCTCCTACGAGCAGTACTTC.